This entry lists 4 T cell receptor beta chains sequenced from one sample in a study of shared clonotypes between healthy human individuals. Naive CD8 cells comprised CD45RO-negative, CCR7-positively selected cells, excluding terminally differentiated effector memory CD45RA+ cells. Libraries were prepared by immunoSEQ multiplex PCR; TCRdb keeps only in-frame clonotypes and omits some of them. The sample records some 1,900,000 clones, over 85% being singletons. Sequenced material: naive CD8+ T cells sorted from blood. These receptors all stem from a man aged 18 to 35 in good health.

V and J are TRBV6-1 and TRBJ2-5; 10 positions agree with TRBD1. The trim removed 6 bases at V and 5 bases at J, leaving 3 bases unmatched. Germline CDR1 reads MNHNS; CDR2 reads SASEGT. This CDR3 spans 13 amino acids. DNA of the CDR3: TGTGCCAGCAGGGAGGGACAGGGGGAGACCCAGTACTTC. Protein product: CASREGQGETQYF.

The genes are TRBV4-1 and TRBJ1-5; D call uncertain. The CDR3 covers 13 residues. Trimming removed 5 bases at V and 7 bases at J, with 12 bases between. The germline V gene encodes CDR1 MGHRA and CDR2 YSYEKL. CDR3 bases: TGCGCCAGCAGCAAACTCTTGGGACAGCCCCAGCATTTT. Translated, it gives CASSKLLGQPQHF.

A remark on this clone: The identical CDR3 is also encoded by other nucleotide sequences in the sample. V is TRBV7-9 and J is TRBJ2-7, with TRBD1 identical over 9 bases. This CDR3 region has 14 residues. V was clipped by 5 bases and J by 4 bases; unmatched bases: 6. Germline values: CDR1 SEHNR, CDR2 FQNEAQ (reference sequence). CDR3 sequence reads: CASSPGQGWYEQYF. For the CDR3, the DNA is TGTGCCAGCAGCCCCGGACAGGGGTGGTACGAGCAGTACTTC.

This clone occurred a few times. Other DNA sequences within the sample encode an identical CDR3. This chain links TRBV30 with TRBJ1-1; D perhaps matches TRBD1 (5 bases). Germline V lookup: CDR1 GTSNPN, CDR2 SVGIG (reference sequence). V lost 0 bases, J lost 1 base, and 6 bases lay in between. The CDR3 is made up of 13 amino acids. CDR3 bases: TGTGCCTGGAGTGTTGGGGGGAACACTGAAGCTTTCTTT. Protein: CAWSVGGNTEAFF.